Below are 22 T cell receptor beta chains sequenced from a single sample in a study of blood T cell repertoires in COVID-19. Sequencing used immunoSEQ multiplex PCR; TCRdb keeps in-frame clones, though not all of them. Of about 170,000 clones listed, around 87% were seen once; the top ten hold 2% to 3%. The sequencing sample was made of peripheral blood. Source of these receptors: a woman at least 80 years old with COVID-19, enrolled during active disease.

The V and J genes are TRBV6-2 or TRBV6-3 and TRBJ2-7, with TRBD1 matching over 7 bases. V shed 6 bases and J 3 bases; nucleotides not matched to a gene: 8. Germline V lookup: CDR1 MNHEY, CDR2 SVGEGT. CDR3 length: 14 amino acids. For the CDR3, the DNA is TGTGCCAGCAGCCCCGGGACAGACCTCTACGAGCAGTACTTC. This gives the protein CASSPGTDLYEQYF.

This sequence joins TRBV12-3 or TRBV12-4 and TRBJ2-2; D is undetermined. The CDR3 sequence is 12 residues long. V lost 7 bases, J lost 6 bases, and 9 bases lay in between. The CDR3 nucleotides are TGTGCCAGCAAGGCAGGATCCGGGGAGCTGTTTTTT. Translating gives CASKAGSGELFF.

This rearrangement joins TRBV14 to TRBJ2-7; no definite D call. CDR3 length: 12 residues. Trimming cost V 2 bases and J 3 bases, with 5 bases left between them. Germline assignment: CDR1 SGHDN and CDR2 FVKESK. The CDR3, as DNA: TGTGCCAGCAGCCAAAAACACTACGAGCAGTACTTC. Translated: CASSQKHYEQYF.

The chain links TRBV7-3 to TRBJ2-3; no clear D. Trimming removed 2 bases from V and 5 bases from J, with 8 bases in between. The CDR3 totals 13 residues. In germline, CDR1 is SGHTA, CDR2 FQGTGA. The CDR3 nucleotides read TGTGCCAGCAGCTTATCCCGGTTAGATACGCAGTATTTT. It codes for CASSLSRLDTQYF.

The rearrangement joins TRBV9 to TRBJ2-6, with TRBD2 identical over 13 bases. Losses at the gene ends were 3 bases for V and 2 bases for J; bases not matched to a gene: 5. This CDR3 comprises 18 residues. Germline CDR1 and CDR2: SGDLS and YYNGEE. The CDR3 nucleotides read TGTGCCAGCAGCGCCACTAGCGGGAGGGGAGCTGGGGCCAACGTCCTGACTTTC. Protein sequence: CASSATSGRGAGANVLTF.

This clone was counted once. The CDR3 nucleotides read TGTGCAAGTCGCAATACGACCCAGGGGGCGGCTTACGAGCAGTACTTC. It is translated as CASRNTTQGAAYEQYF. The rearrangement links TRBV12-2 to TRBJ2-7; the table's D call, TRBD1, has no DNA check behind it. TRBV12-2 is recorded as a pseudogene. This CDR3 is 16 amino acids long.

The rearrangement joins TRBV28 to TRBJ2-2, with a tentative D call TRBD1 (7 bases). Looked up from germline, CDR1 is MDHEN and CDR2 is SYDVKM. This CDR3 is built from 15 residues. With 5 bases removed from V and 7 bases from J, the gap between germline ends came to 17 bases. The CDR3, as DNA: TGTGCCAGCAGTCCTAGACAGGGAGGAGTCGGGGAGCTGTTTTTT. Amino acid sequence: CASSPRQGGVGELFF.

The V call is TRBV7-2, the J call TRBJ2-3; 10 bases line up with TRBD2. The germline V gene has CDR1 SGHTA and CDR2 FQGNSA. This CDR3 is 16 amino acids long. The V segment lost 4 bases and the J segment 6 bases; nucleotides outside the gene matches: 10. CDR3: CASSSERLAGEDTQYF. CDR3 coding DNA: TGTGCCAGCAGCTCAGAAAGGCTAGCGGGAGAGGATACGCAGTATTTT.

The gene calls are TRBV19 and TRBJ1-5; D possibly corresponds to TRBD1 (5 bases). The CDR3 is made up of 15 amino acids. Per germline, CDR1 LNHDA and CDR2 SQIVND (reference sequence). The V and J ends lost 5 bases and 6 bases respectively, with 17 bases between them. CDR3 DNA: TGTGCCAGTAGTCAGGGATCTAGTCCCCGTCAGCCCCAGCATTTT. This translates into CASSQGSSPRQPQHF.

The V and J genes are TRBV7-2 and TRBJ2-3; D may be TRBD2 (6 bases). The CDR3 covers 14 residues. Germline V gene sequence: CDR1 SGHTA, CDR2 FQGNSA. V was shortened by 6 bases and J by 4 bases, with 14 bases between the two germline ends. The CDR3 nucleotides read TGTGCCAGCAGTTTCGGGACTGCCGCAGATACGCAGTATTTT. Its protein is CASSFGTAADTQYF.

This chain links TRBV3-1 (or the pseudogene TRBV3-2) with TRBJ2-1, with D possibly being TRBD1 (5 bases). V shed 2 bases and J shed 8 bases, with 22 bases lying between them. CDR1 and CDR2 (germline): LGHDT, YNNKEL (reference sequence). There are 17 residues in the CDR3. This chain's CDR3 is CASSQRDRHLQGDEQFF. The CDR3 bases are TGTGCCAGCAGCCAACGAGACAGACATCTCCAGGGCGATGAGCAGTTCTTC.

The chain has TRBV10-3 and TRBJ1-2, with 8 bases matching TRBD1. With 3 bases clipped from V and 8 bases from J, the junction kept 2 bases outside the gene matches. Germline CDR1 is ENHRY and CDR2 is SYGVKD. The CDR3 has 12 amino acids. The CDR3: CAISDPGGGYTF. The CDR3 DNA sequence: TGTGCCATCAGTGATCCAGGGGGCGGCTACACCTTC.

V gene TRBV11-2 combines with J gene TRBJ1-1, with 7 bases identical to TRBD1. The junction had 9 bases not matched to a gene; V was cut back by 3 bases and J by 5 bases. Germline CDR1 and CDR2: SGHAT and FQNNGV. The CDR3 loop spans 15 amino acids. CDR3 coding DNA: TGTGCCAGCAGCTTGATTTACAGGGGTAAAACTGAAGCTTTCTTT. It yields the protein CASSLIYRGKTEAFF.

The chain is built from TRBV6-1 and TRBJ1-1, with D maybe TRBD1 (6 bases). The CDR3 contains 13 residues. The germline V gene encodes CDR1 MNHNS and CDR2 SASEGT. V lost 2 bases to trimming and J lost 10 bases, with 14 bases between them. The CDR3 is CASSEKDRGVAFF. CDR3 DNA: TGTGCCAGCAGTGAAAAGGACAGAGGGGTAGCTTTCTTT.

The chain links TRBV27 to TRBJ1-6; weak D call: TRBD1 (5 bases). V gave up 5 bases and J gave up 6 bases, with 14 bases separating them. The CDR3 spans 15 residues. Germline V gives CDR1 MNHEY, CDR2 SMNVEV (reference sequence). The CDR3 sequence is CASSRGGTSNSPLHF. For the CDR3, the DNA is TGTGCCAGCAGTAGGGGAGGTACCAGTAATTCACCCCTCCACTTT.

This clone was picked up a small number of times. The rearrangement uses TRBV7-2 and TRBJ1-2; possible D gene TRBD1, 6 bases. Per germline, CDR1 SGHTA and CDR2 FQGNSA. This CDR3 is built from 15 residues. V lost 2 bases to trimming and J lost 1 base, with 11 bases between them. CDR3 nucleotide sequence: TGTGCCAGCAGCTTAACAGGGAGGGATAACTATGGCTACACCTTC. This translates into CASSLTGRDNYGYTF.

DNA of the CDR3: TGCAGCGTTAAACAGGGAAGGGGGAACACTGAAGCTTTCTTT. Amino acids: CSVKQGRGNTEAFF. The chain combines TRBV29-1 with TRBJ1-1, with a possible D match to TRBD1 (6 bases). Trimming pared 5 bases from V and 1 base from J, leaving 14 bases between. CDR3 length equals 14 residues. The germline V gene encodes CDR1 SQVTM and CDR2 ANQGSEA. The full variable domain, with the rest looked up from reference TRBV29-1 and TRBJ1-1, is SAVISQKPSRDICQRGTSLTIQCQVDSQVTMMFWYRQQPGQSLTLIATANQGSEATYESGFVIDKFPISRPNLTFSTLTVSNMSPEDSSIYLCSVKQGRGNTEAFFGQGTRLTVV.

A few counts support this clone. V is TRBV18 and J is TRBJ2-7; TRBD1 is a possible D gene (5 bases). Germline CDR1 is KGHSH and CDR2 is LQKENI. Between the trimmed V and J ends, which lost 4 bases and 3 bases, there was a span of 7 bases. The CDR3 runs to 12 residues. The CDR3 DNA is TGTGCCAGCTCACTAGACAGCTACGAGCAGTACTTC. This translates into CASSLDSYEQYF.

V usage is TRBV28 and J usage is TRBJ2-7; TRBD2 agrees at 7 bases. Trimming at V came to 10 bases and at J to 1 base, leaving 10 bases not matched to a gene. The germline V gene has CDR1 MDHEN and CDR2 SYDVKM. The CDR3 spans 14 residues. The CDR3 protein is CATTGGSFSYEQYF. The CDR3 DNA sequence: TGTGCCACCACCGGGGGGTCTTTTTCCTACGAGCAGTACTTC. The full variable domain, completed using reference TRBV28 and TRBJ2-7, is DVKVTQSSRYLVKRTGEKVFLECVQDMDHENMFWYRQDPGLGLRLIYFSYDVKMKEKGDIPEGYSVSREKKERFSLILESASTNQTSMYLCATTGGSFSYEQYFGPGTRLTVT.

This clone has a single count. The CDR3 reads CASSVAPVTDTQYF. Written as DNA, the CDR3 is TGTGCCAGCAGCGTAGCTCCTGTCACAGATACGCAGTATTTT. The chain uses TRBV9 and TRBJ2-3; D remains ambiguous. The germline CDR1 and CDR2 sequences are SGDLS and YYNGEE. The CDR3 totals 14 residues. Trimming took off 0 bases at V and 2 bases at J, with 7 bases between the two ends.

The sample holds a few counts of this clone. This rearrangement joins TRBV10-3 to TRBJ1-2, with D perhaps matching TRBD1 (5 bases). The CDR3 has 13 amino acids. Germline CDR1 is ENHRY and CDR2 is SYGVKD. Deletions cut 2 bases from V and 8 bases from J, with 12 bases between. The CDR3 nucleotides are TGTGCCATCAGTGAGGGGGCGCAGGAGGGCTACACCTTC. It encodes CAISEGAQEGYTF.

The chain recombines TRBV7-8 with TRBJ2-3; TRBD2 aligns across 14 bases. Trimming took 4 bases from V and 6 from J; bases not matched to a gene: 15. This CDR3 spans 19 amino acids. Germline V gives CDR1 SGHVS, CDR2 FQNEAQ. In nucleotides, the CDR3 is TGTGCCAGCAGCTCCGGACTAGCGGGAGGCTCAGCCCCGAGCGATACGCAGTATTTT. This sequence encodes CASSSGLAGGSAPSDTQYF.